Listed below are T cell receptor beta chains from one sample, sequenced in a study of blood T cell repertoires in COVID-19. The method was immunoSEQ multiplex PCR; TCRdb's version includes in-frame clones alone and lacks a portion of them. Among 250,000 to 350,000 clones listed, roughly 88% were seen once. Sequencing was done on a sample of peripheral blood. The receptors here all came from a woman aged 45-65 years with acute or convalescent COVID-19. Both conserved end residues are part of each CDR3. Each record gives: CDR3 DNA, CDR3 protein, clone size, D gene, V gene, J gene. The D gene is left open where the match is weak. Clone size is not always given. Where it is, it says once, few, many or a class for expanded clones.

TGTGCCAGCAGCCTGGTGACAGGGCGCGCCGGGGAGCTGTTTTTT,CASSLVTGRAGELFF,few,TRBD1,TRBV6-5,TRBJ2-2
TGCGCCAGCAGCCAACAGTACAGACATCAGCCTAATGAAAAACTGTTTTTT,CASSQQYRHQPNEKLFF,NA,NA,TRBV4-3,TRBJ1-4
TGTGCCAGCAGTTCCACGGGACAGGGTGGAGGCTACACCTTC,CASSSTGQGGGYTF,NA,TRBD1,TRBV6-5,TRBJ1-2
TGTGCCAGCAGTGTCGGGGGACAGGGATACTATGGCTACACCTTC,CASSVGGQGYYGYTF,NA,TRBD1,TRBV2,TRBJ1-2
TGTGCCAGCAGTAGGACAGGGAATGAGCAGTTCTTC,CASSRTGNEQFF,NA,TRBD1,TRBV12-3/TRBV12-4,TRBJ2-1
TGTGCCAGCAGTTTGCCTAGCGGGAGCGAGCAGTACTTC,CASSLPSGSEQYF,NA,TRBD2,TRBV27,TRBJ2-7
TGTGCCAGCTCCTTCGTCGGGCTCAGGGGGGCTGAAGCTTTCTTT,CASSFVGLRGAEAFF,NA,TRBD1,TRBV28,TRBJ1-1
TGCGCCAGCAGTTTAGTGGGAGAATCTAACTATGGCTACACCTTC,CASSLVGESNYGYTF,NA,NA,TRBV10-2,TRBJ1-2
TGTGCCAGCAGCTTAACCGGACAGGGAACGAACACTGAAGCTTTCTTT,CASSLTGQGTNTEAFF,NA,TRBD1,TRBV11-2,TRBJ1-1
TGTGCCAGCACCAAGGGGGAGAGCTACACCTTC,CASTKGESYTF,NA,NA,TRBV12-3/TRBV12-4,TRBJ1-2
TGTGCCAGTAGCCACAGGGGTATGAACACTGAAGCTTTCTTT,CASSHRGMNTEAFF,NA,TRBD1,TRBV19,TRBJ1-1
TGTGCCAGTAGTATAGCCCGGGATCAGCCCCAGCATTTT,CASSIARDQPQHF,NA,NA,TRBV19,TRBJ1-5
TGTGCCTGGAACCTAGGGACTAGCCAGTTCTTC,CAWNLGTSQFF,NA,TRBD2,TRBV30,TRBJ2-1
TGCGCCAGCAGCCCGGCGAGGGGGGGAGATACGCAGTATTTT,CASSPARGGDTQYF,once,NA,TRBV4-3,TRBJ2-3
TGTGCCAGCAGCCTTGTCAGGGCTAGCGGACACAATGAGCAGTTCTTC,CASSLVRASGHNEQFF,NA,TRBD2,TRBV11-2,TRBJ2-1
TGTGCCAGCAGCCAGTACGGGAGGTCGAGCTCCTACGAGCAGTACTTC,CASSQYGRSSSYEQYF,NA,TRBD2,TRBV3-1/TRBV3-2,TRBJ2-7
TGTGCCAGCAGCTTAAATGGCAGATACACAGATACGCAGTATTTT,CASSLNGRYTDTQYF,NA,NA,TRBV7-3,TRBJ2-3
TGTGCCAGCTCACCAGCACCGGGACAGGGGTTTAATGAAAAACTGTTTTTT,CASSPAPGQGFNEKLFF,NA,TRBD1,TRBV18,TRBJ1-4
TGTGCCAGCAGCTTCGGGACTAGTAGCGCGCAGTACTTC,CASSFGTSSAQYF,many,TRBD2,TRBV13,TRBJ2-7
TGTGCCAGCAGCTTAGGGGCTAGCGCTACAGATACGCAGTATTTT,CASSLGASATDTQYF,NA,NA,TRBV7-2,TRBJ2-3
TGTGCCAGCAGTACCGGGACAGGGGCTATTCTCGAGCAGTACTTC,CASSTGTGAILEQYF,NA,TRBD1,TRBV27,TRBJ2-7
TGTGCCAGCAGTGCCTACAGGGGCTCCTATAATTCACCCCTCCACTTT,CASSAYRGSYNSPLHF,NA,TRBD1,TRBV25-1,TRBJ1-6
TGTGCCAGCAGCCCAACACGGGAGGAGACCCAGTACTTC,CASSPTREETQYF,NA,NA,TRBV7-2,TRBJ2-5
TGCAGCGTTTTTGGGGCGTTAGTAGGCTATGGCTACACCTTC,CSVFGALVGYGYTF,NA,NA,TRBV29-1,TRBJ1-2
TGCGCCAGCAGAGGGGGCGTCCCCGGGGAGCTGTTTTTT,CASRGGVPGELFF,NA,TRBD1,TRBV5-1,TRBJ2-2
TGTGCCTGGAGAGAGGGACAATACAATGAGCAGTTCTTC,CAWREGQYNEQFF,NA,NA,TRBV30,TRBJ2-1
TGTGCCAGCAGCCGACAGGGTCGGGCCTACGAGCAGTACTTC,CASSRQGRAYEQYF,NA,TRBD1,TRBV13,TRBJ2-7
TGCGCCAGCAGCTTTGGGGTAGCGGGAGTAACCGGGGAGCTGTTTTTT,CASSFGVAGVTGELFF,NA,TRBD2,TRBV5-1,TRBJ2-2
TGTGCCTGCGGAAGTGACGATGAGCAGTTCTTC,CACGSDDEQFF,once,NA,TRBV10-3,TRBJ2-1
TGTGCCAGCAGCCCACAAGACAGGGGAAATCAGCCCCAGCATTTT,CASSPQDRGNQPQHF,NA,TRBD1,TRBV4-2,TRBJ1-5
TGTGCCAGCAGTTCATACAGGGGGAATAATCAGCCCCAGCATTTT,CASSSYRGNNQPQHF,NA,TRBD1,TRBV28,TRBJ1-5
TGTGCCAGCAGCTTGGCGGGACAGGGGGGCACTGAAGCTTTCTTT,CASSLAGQGGTEAFF,NA,TRBD1,TRBV5-6,TRBJ1-1
TGTGCCAGCAGCCCCCGGGACAGGGGGAACTACGAGCAGTACTTC,CASSPRDRGNYEQYF,NA,TRBD1,TRBV7-6,TRBJ2-7
TGTGCCAGCGTGCCGGGGGGCCTCGGGGAGCTGTTTTTT,CASVPGGLGELFF,NA,NA,TRBV2,TRBJ2-2
TGTGCCAGCAGCCCGACCTCTAGCGGGAGCGTCGATACGCAGTATTTT,CASSPTSSGSVDTQYF,once,TRBD2,TRBV7-9,TRBJ2-3
TGTGCCAGCAGCAGCCCTATGGGGCGGTCGATTCAGTACTTC,CASSSPMGRSIQYF,NA,NA,TRBV3-1/TRBV3-2,TRBJ2-4
TGCGCCAGCAGCGCCCGGGACAGGGGGGCCGGGGAGCTGTTTTTT,CASSARDRGAGELFF,few,TRBD1,TRBV5-1,TRBJ2-2
TGTGCCAGCAGCAATACAGGGCCAACTAATGAAAAACTGTTTTTT,CASSNTGPTNEKLFF,NA,NA,TRBV7-2,TRBJ1-4
TGTGCCAGCAGCCCCCTTGGTTTCGGAGACGAGCAGTACTTC,CASSPLGFGDEQYF,NA,NA,TRBV14,TRBJ2-7
TGTGCCAGCTCCCCAGCGGTCAGCTCCTACAATGAGCAGTTCTTC,CASSPAVSSYNEQFF,NA,NA,TRBV18,TRBJ2-1
TGTGCCAGCAGCAAAGCAAGCCTAAACTCTGGAAACACCATATATTTT,CASSKASLNSGNTIYF,NA,NA,TRBV5-4,TRBJ1-3
TGCAGCGCCGCGACAGGAAACACTGAAGCTTTCTTT,CSAATGNTEAFF,NA,NA,TRBV29-1,TRBJ1-1
TGTGCCAGCAGCCTCCGGACAGGGGATTCACCCCTCCACTTT,CASSLRTGDSPLHF,NA,TRBD1,TRBV3-1/TRBV3-2,TRBJ1-6